Below, 32 T cell receptor delta chains from the same sample are listed, as sequenced in a study of γδ T cells in repeated Plasmodium falciparum infection. TCRdb used CATT to re-call clones from the multiplex PCR reads. In the table there are about 93,000 delta-chain clones, over 0.9% of which are singletons. Gammadelta T cells were flow-sorted from PBMC into Vgamma9/Vdelta2+ and Vdelta2-negative populations for bulk analysis. The sample was gamma-delta T cells from blood. Receptors originate from a pool of human donors (malaria-infected and uninfected, not separated).

A word on this clone: The protein that TCRdb holds for this DNA derives from a much larger clone and differs from the translated DNA at residue 5, which likely indicates a read error; the protein shown here is translated from the DNA. This sequence joins TRDV2 and TRDJ1; 9 nucleotides agree with TRDD3. TCRdb does not report a J gene; here it was assigned by matching the DNA to germline references. The V gene's germline CDR1 is GEAIGNYY and CDR2 EKD. The CDR3 has 18 amino acids. V lost 2 bases and J lost 1; bases outside the gene matches: 13. DNA of the CDR3: TGTGCCTGTGACATCGTTGTACCTGGGGGATCCATCACCGATAAACTCATCTTT. It specifies CACDIVVPGGSITDKLIF.

In regard to this clone: The TCRdb protein comes from a much larger clone and disagrees with this DNA's translation at residue 13, likely due to a read error; the protein given here is derived from the DNA. This chain joins TRDV1 and TRDJ1; 9 bases match TRDD3. J was trimmed by 1 base and V by 4 bases; bases with no gene match: 16. Germline CDR1 TSWWSYY, CDR2 QGS. This CDR3 spans 19 amino acids. The CDR3 bases are TGTGCTCTTGGGGCTCACTGGGGGACTCATAGTCCGTGCACCGATAAACTCATCTTT. Translating it yields CALGAHWGTHSPCTDKLIF.

This clone was observed a few times. A far larger clone is off by one base, so a read error is likely. Other DNA sequences from this sample encode an identical CDR3 as well. The chain links TRDV1 to TRDJ1; 11 bases are shared with TRDD3. The V and J ends lost 3 bases and 8 bases, in that order; junction bases with no gene match: 26. The germline gives CDR1 TSWWSYY, CDR2 QGS. This CDR3 contains 21 residues. CDR3 amino acids: CALGEEGAFPILGDRSDKLIF. CDR3 DNA sequence: TGTGCTCTTGGGGAGGAAGGGGCCTTCCCAATACTGGGGGATAGATCGGACAAACTCATCTTT.

About this clone: A far more abundant clone sits one base away, making this likely a read error. The same CDR3 can be traced to other DNA sequences in this sample. The chain is built from TRDV1 and TRDJ1; the match to TRDD3 covers 9 bases. TCRdb is silent on the J gene; assignment here came from matching the DNA to germline. V was pared by 1 base and J by 0 bases, with 33 bases of the junction left unmatched. The CDR3 is 26 residues long. From germline, CDR1 is TSWWSYY and CDR2 QGS. The CDR3 region is CALGERSKPYLWAVRGDTKYTDKLIF. In DNA form, the CDR3 reads TGTGCTCTTGGGGAACGTTCCAAACCTTACCTCTGGGCGGTGAGGGGGGATACCAAATACACCGATAAACTCATCTTT.

This clone has just a few counts. This likely stems from a read error, as it lies one base from a far larger clone. Other DNA sequences from this sample encode an identical CDR3 as well. J is TRDJ2 and V is TRDV2; the D is unclear. Between the trimmed V and J ends, which lost 0 bases and 8 bases, there was a span of 18 bases. Per the germline V gene, CDR1 is GEAIGNYY and CDR2 is EKD. The CDR3 contains 16 residues. CDR3 region: CACDTVYGRGTAQLFF. The CDR3 nucleotides are TGTGCCTGTGACACCGTATATGGGAGAGGGACTGCACAACTCTTCTTT.

About this clone: The protein held in TCRdb is that of a much larger clone and does not match this DNA's translation at residue 8, likely because of a read error; the protein shown is translated from the DNA. V gene TRDV1 combines with J gene TRDJ1; TRDD3 might be the D (6 bases). Here the J gene was assigned by germline matching of the DNA, as TCRdb has none. CDR1 TSWWSYY and CDR2 QGS come from the germline V gene. The CDR3 runs 17 residues. Trimming cost V 3 bases and J 5 bases, with 22 bases left between them. The CDR3 DNA reads as TGTGCTCTTGGGGAGGGGTGGGAGATACGAGGAGAGGATAAACTCATCTTT. Its translation is CALGEGWEIRGEDKLIF.

Details on this clone: It differs at one base from a far larger clone, so likely a read error. In the same sample, other DNA sequences code for this CDR3. This chain's CDR3 is CALGESLGDTLAVIGPLIF. Here the CDR3 DNA reads TGTGCTCTTGGGGAATCACTGGGGGATACGCTAGCAGTTATTGGACCCCTGATCTTT. The rearrangement uses TRDV1 and TRDJ4; 13 nucleotides align to TRDD3. The CDR3 is made up of 19 amino acids. Losses at the gene ends were 2 bases for V and 3 bases for J; bases not matched to a gene: 15. The V gene's germline CDR1 is TSWWSYY and CDR2 QGS.

At least ten counts were recorded for this clone. The TCRdb record carries a much larger clone's protein, which differs from this DNA's translation at residue 4; a read error is the likely cause, and the protein listed here is the DNA translation. This chain joins TRDV2 and TRDJ1, with TRDD3 identical over 12 bases. No J gene was available from TCRdb, and it was assigned here by a germline match of the DNA. Germline V CDR1 and CDR2: GEAIGNYY, EKD. The CDR3 is 19 amino acids. The CDR3 sequence is CACGTVALGDTHHTDKLIF. DNA for the CDR3: TGTGCCTGTGGCACCGTGGCCCTGGGGGATACGCATCACACCGATAAACTCATCTTT.

Concerning this clone itself: The protein in TCRdb stems from a much larger clone and differs at residue 17 from this DNA's translation, likely a read error; here the protein is translated from the DNA. No J gene was called, and the V gene is TRDV2; the table calls TRDD3, which could not be checked here. The CDR3 is 18 residues long. Germline assignment: CDR1 GEAIGNYY and CDR2 EKD. The CDR3 nucleotides read TGTGCCTGTGACCGAGTACTGGGGGATGCCCGAGGGACCGATAAACTCACCTTT. Protein product: CACDRVLGDARGTDKLTF.

V gene TRDV2 combines with J gene TRDJ1, with a possible D match to TRDD3 (6 bases). Here the J gene came from matching the DNA to germline, since TCRdb omits it. The V end lost 0 bases, the J end lost 5 bases, and 15 bases lay between the germline ends. CDR1 GEAIGNYY and CDR2 EKD come from the germline V gene. The CDR3 runs 15 residues. CDR3 bases: TGTGCCTGTGACACCGTTGGCCTGGGGACAGATAAACTCATCTTT. Protein sequence: CACDTVGLGTDKLIF.

A few counts support this clone. A read error is likely here: a far larger clone is one base away. The sample contains more than one DNA sequence encoding this CDR3. V and J are TRDV1 and TRDJ1, with 12 nucleotides matching TRDD3. This CDR3 has 23 amino acids. Germline-derived CDR1 and CDR2 are TSWWSYY and QGS. DNA of the CDR3: TGCGCTCTTGGGGAACTTGGCAAATTATCCCTCAAAGTACTGGGGGATACTTACTATAAACTCATCTTT. This translates into CALGELGKLSLKVLGDTYYKLIF.

Turning to this clone: A far larger clone is off by one base, so a read error is likely. Other DNA sequences in the sample encode the same CDR3. The J gene was not called, though the V gene is TRAV38-2/DV8; TRDD3, the table's D call, lacks a check against the DNA. Germline CDR1 is TSESDYY and CDR2 is QEAYKQQN. The CDR3 has 24 residues. This chain's CDR3 is CAYRSTPRLRGLPGGRPFTDKLIF. CDR3 nucleotide sequence: TGTGCTTATAGGAGCACCCCGCGGCTACGTGGCCTCCCTGGGGGCCGGCCTTTCACCGATAAACTCATCTTC.

This clone appeared a few times. A far larger clone is only one base removed, so a read error is likely. The identical CDR3 is also encoded by other nucleotide sequences in the sample. The rearrangement links TRDV2 to TRDJ1; TRDD3 aligns across 9 bases. The V and J ends lost 0 bases and 0 bases, in that order; junction bases with no gene match: 22. The germline CDR1 and CDR2 sequences are GEAIGNYY and EKD. The CDR3 sequence is 22 residues long. CDR3 region: CACDTITPTGSTGGHNTDKLIF. CDR3 nucleotides: TGTGCCTGTGACACCATCACCCCTACAGGTTCTACTGGGGGACACAACACCGATAAACTCATCTTT.

Comments on this clone: Only one base separates this from a far larger clonotype, so it likely reflects a read error. Other DNA sequences within the sample encode an identical CDR3. This chain links TRDV2 with TRDJ1; TRDD3 matches at 9 bases. No J gene is reported in TCRdb; it was inferred here by comparing the DNA with germline. The V gene's germline CDR1 is GEAIGNYY and CDR2 EKD. There are 18 residues in the CDR3. The CDR3 coding sequence is TGTGCCTGTTCTTCCTTGGGTACTGGGGGACCTTACACCGACAAACTCATCTTT. This encodes CACSSLGTGGPYTDKLIF.

This clone appeared many times. It differs at one base from a far larger clone, so likely a read error. This sample also contains other DNA sequences that code for the same CDR3. This rearrangement joins TRDV2 to TRDJ1, with TRDD3 identical over 13 bases. Because TCRdb records no J gene, it was assigned here through a match of the DNA to germline. CDR3 length equals 19 residues. Germline CDR1 is GEAIGNYY and CDR2 is EKD. CDR3 nucleotides: TGTGCCTGCGACACGGTACTACTGGGGGATACGCTGTACTCCGATAAACTCATCTTT. Amino acids: CACDTVLLGDTLYSDKLIF.

Turning to this clone: TCRdb lists the protein of a much larger clone for this DNA, which differs at residue 16, so this is likely a read error; the protein given here is translated from the DNA itself. With the J gene uncalled, the V gene is TRDV1; the listed D gene, TRDD3, was not tested against the DNA. This CDR3 region has 18 residues. From germline, CDR1 is TSWWSYY and CDR2 QGS. The CDR3 sequence is CALGELIATGKKTDKPIF. CDR3 DNA sequence: TGTGCTCTTGGGGAACTAATCGCCACGGGGAAGAAGACCGATAAACCCATCTTT.

On this clone: The TCRdb protein comes from a much larger clone and disagrees with this DNA's translation at residue 10, likely due to a read error; the protein given here is derived from the DNA. This rearrangement joins TRDV2 to TRDJ1; D is uncertain. The J gene was not available in TCRdb and was assigned here by matching the DNA to germline segments. Trimming cost V 0 bases and J 2 bases, with 24 bases left between them. The CDR3 runs to 19 residues. Per germline, CDR1 GEAIGNYY and CDR2 EKD. CDR3 in amino acids: CACDTEFGGLNKRTDKLIF. In nucleotides, the CDR3 is TGTGCCTGTGACACCGAATTTGGCGGGCTCAACAAGAGGACCGATAAACTCATCTTT.

In the case of this clone: The protein TCRdb gives is from a much larger clone and does not agree with this DNA's translation at residue 15, likely a read error; the protein shown here comes from the DNA. The rearrangement uses TRDV2 and TRDJ1, with D tentatively TRDD3 (6 bases). Here the J gene came from matching the DNA to germline, since TCRdb omits it. The germline V gene encodes CDR1 GEAIGNYY and CDR2 EKD. V lost 3 bases, J lost 4 bases, and 44 bases lay in between. This CDR3 contains 24 residues. CDR3 nucleotide sequence: TGTGCCTGTGACCCGATTACCCCCTCGGTTCCCGATACTGGGAGATCATTCCGGGGCGATAAACTCATCTTT. This encodes CACDPITPSVPDTGRSFRGDKLIF.

This clone has only a few counts. TCRdb's entry gives the protein of a much larger clone, which mismatches this DNA's translation at residue 11, likely from a read error; the protein reported here is translated from the DNA. Here the CDR3 DNA reads TGTGCTCTTGGGGAATGGCCCCACGGAAGCGAGATACGCTGGGATAAACTCATCTTT. Translating it yields CALGEWPHGSEIRWDKLIF. The rearrangement uses TRDV1 and TRDJ1; possible D gene TRDD3, 6 bases. Looked up from germline, CDR1 is TSWWSYY and CDR2 is QGS. This CDR3 has 19 amino acids. With 2 bases removed from V and 5 bases from J, the gap between germline ends came to 27 bases.

This clone was seen more than once but under ten times. The protein TCRdb lists belongs to a much larger clone and differs from this DNA's translation at residue 5, which points to a read error; the protein shown is made from the DNA. The rearrangement links TRDV1 to TRDJ1, with a possible D match to TRDD3 (5 bases). The CDR3 runs to 15 residues. V lost 5 bases, J lost 10 bases, and 23 bases lay in between. Germline CDR1 and CDR2: TSWWSYY and QGS. This chain's CDR3 is CALGKDIDRGGLLIF. For the CDR3, the DNA is TGTGCTCTTGGGAAAGACATAGACCGGGGGGGTTTACTCATCTTT.

Notes on this clone: Given a far larger clone just one base away, this is likely a sequencing read error. The same CDR3 also results from other DNA sequences found in this sample. V is TRDV2 and J is TRDJ1; TRDD3 aligns across 12 bases. TCRdb is silent on the J gene; assignment here came from matching the DNA to germline. The germline V gene has CDR1 GEAIGNYY and CDR2 EKD. This CDR3 has 17 amino acids. The CDR3 DNA follows: TGCGCCTGTGACTTCAAACTGGGGGATACCAACACCGATAAACTCATCTTT. It is translated as CACDFKLGDTNTDKLIF.

This clone is medium-sized within its sample. This same CDR3 is encoded by further DNA sequences in the sample. The V call is TRDV1, the J call TRDJ1, with D tentatively TRDD2 (5 bases). Trimming took 5 bases from V and 3 from J, leaving 10 bases between them. Germline assignment: CDR1 TSWWSYY and CDR2 QGS. The CDR3 totals 13 residues. The CDR3: CALGSPFSDKLIF. The CDR3, as DNA: TGTGCTCTTGGGTCCCCCTTCTCCGATAAACTCATCTTT.

This clone was recorded a few times. The protein TCRdb lists belongs to a much larger clone and differs from this DNA's translation at residues 6 and 16, which points to a read error; the protein shown is made from the DNA. The chain's CDR3 is CALGEIWGTRYGTDKPIF. The CDR3 DNA is TGTGCTCTTGGGGAAATCTGGGGGACCCGTTACGGAACCGATAAACCCATCTTT. The chain recombines TRDV1 with TRDJ1; the match to TRDD3 covers 8 bases. In germline, CDR1 is TSWWSYY, CDR2 QGS. This CDR3 is 18 amino acids long.

This clone was seen more than once but under ten times. Given a far larger clone just one base away, this is likely a sequencing read error. Other DNA sequences from this sample encode an identical CDR3 as well. Called V gene: TRDV2; the J gene was not called; the table assigns TRDD3, which was not confirmed against the DNA. The CDR3 sequence is 18 residues long. Germline V lookup: CDR1 GEAIGNYY, CDR2 EKD. Here the CDR3 reads CACDGPKNEYWGADKLIF. The CDR3 coding sequence is TGTGCCTGTGATGGGCCTAAGAACGAATACTGGGGAGCCGATAAGCTCATCTTT.

With regard to this clone: The protein that TCRdb holds for this DNA derives from a much larger clone and differs from the translated DNA at residue 4, which likely indicates a read error; the protein shown here is translated from the DNA. The chain uses TRDV2 and TRDJ1, with a weak D call TRDD3 (7 bases). The J gene comes from matching the DNA to germline here; TCRdb lacks it. V was shortened by 5 bases and J by 3 bases, with 18 bases between the two germline ends. In germline, CDR1 is GEAIGNYY, CDR2 EKD. The CDR3 has 15 residues. The CDR3 spells CACGPLPGGSDKLIF. The CDR3, as DNA: TGTGCCTGTGGCCCTCTTCCTGGGGGGTCCGATAAACTCATCTTT.

This clone was seen a handful of times. The protein given by TCRdb reflects a much larger clone and differs at residue 13 from this DNA's translation, likely from a read error; the protein shown is the DNA's translation. The chain is built from TRDV1 and TRDJ1, with 8 positions matching TRDD2. The J gene, missing from TCRdb, was assigned here through DNA to germline matching. The J segment lost 4 bases and the V segment lost 1 base, leaving 26 bases of the junction unmatched. CDR1 is TSWWSYY, CDR2 QGS, per germline. The CDR3 runs 22 residues. The CDR3 sequence is CALGEPDASYKTEDSRGDKLIF. CDR3 nucleotides: TGTGCTCTTGGGGAACCCGACGCTTCCTACAAAACTGAGGACTCTCGGGGCGATAAACTCATCTTT.

In this sample, this clone turned up a few times. TCRdb has a much larger clone's protein, which differs at residue 21 from the translation of this DNA, likely because of a read error; what is shown is the protein translated from the DNA. V is TRDV1 and J is TRDJ1, with 10 bases identical to TRDD3. Germline CDR1 TSWWSYY, CDR2 QGS. This CDR3 is built from 22 residues. This chain's CDR3 is CALGELPIPGVWGIVGTDKLTF. For the CDR3, the DNA is TGTGCTCTTGGGGAACTGCCGATTCCGGGAGTCTGGGGGATAGTGGGGACCGATAAACTCACCTTT.

This clone showed up just a few times. Since a far larger clone is one base different, this is likely a read error. The same CDR3 also results from other DNA sequences found in this sample. The rearrangement links TRDV2 to TRDJ1, with D maybe TRDD2 (5 bases). The CDR3 is made up of 18 amino acids. Germline values: CDR1 GEAIGNYY, CDR2 EKD. The CDR3 region is CACDTVLRGAAYTDKLIF. The CDR3, as DNA: TGTGCTTGTGACACCGTCCTAAGAGGGGCCGCGTACACCGATAAACTCATCTTT.

In its sample, this clone was seen a few times. TCRdb's protein for this DNA is that of a much larger clone and differs from the translation at residue 8, likely a read error; the protein shown is the DNA translation. The rearrangement links TRDV2 to TRDJ1; tentatively, D is TRDD3 (5 bases). Deletions cut 0 bases from V and 1 base from J, with 20 bases between. Germline V gene sequence: CDR1 GEAIGNYY, CDR2 EKD. The CDR3 spans 18 residues. In DNA form, the CDR3 reads TGTGCCTGTGACACCGGACTGGAGAAGGGTCTGGGCACCGATAAACTCATCTTT. Translated: CACDTGLEKGLGTDKLIF.

In regard to this clone: TCRdb's protein for this DNA is that of a much larger clone and differs from the translation at residue 11, likely a read error; the protein shown is the DNA translation. This chain uses TRDV1 with TRDJ1; possibly TRDD3 for D (6 bases). TCRdb supplies no J gene; here it was assigned by aligning the nucleotide sequence to germline. CDR1 and CDR2 (germline): TSWWSYY, QGS. The CDR3 consists of 17 residues. Trimming cost V 3 bases and J 1 base, with 18 bases left between them. The CDR3 DNA is TGTGCTCTTGGGGAGCTTGTACTGGGATGGTGCACCGATAAACTCATCTTT. This encodes CALGELVLGWCTDKLIF.

In the case of this clone: TCRdb pairs this DNA with a much larger clone's protein that differs at residue 15, likely a read error; the protein shown was translated from the DNA. The genes are TRDV1 and TRDJ2; 9 positions agree with TRDD2. Here the J gene came from matching the DNA to germline, since TCRdb omits it. The CDR3 is made up of 20 amino acids. The germline gives CDR1 TSWWSYY, CDR2 QGS. The CDR3, as DNA: TGTGCTCTTGGGGATACCTTCCTACTCGGGGATCCCTCTTTGGCAGCACAACTCTTCTTT. This gives the protein CALGDTFLLGDPSLAAQLFF.

This clone was counted a few times. A read error likely explains why the TCRdb protein, taken from a much larger clone, differs from this DNA's translation at residue 15; the protein shown is translated from the DNA. CDR3 bases: TGTGCTCTTGGGGAACCCTCGGGCGGCTACATGTTCGTACTGAGGGATACCGATAAACTCATCTTT. Translated, it gives CALGEPSGGYMFVLRDTDKLIF. The V call is TRDV1, the J call TRDJ1; D might be TRDD3 (5 bases). TCRdb gives no J gene; it was assigned here by matching the DNA to germline. Germline V gene sequence: CDR1 TSWWSYY, CDR2 QGS. Trimming stripped 1 base from V and 2 bases from J, with 32 bases between. The CDR3 has 22 residues.